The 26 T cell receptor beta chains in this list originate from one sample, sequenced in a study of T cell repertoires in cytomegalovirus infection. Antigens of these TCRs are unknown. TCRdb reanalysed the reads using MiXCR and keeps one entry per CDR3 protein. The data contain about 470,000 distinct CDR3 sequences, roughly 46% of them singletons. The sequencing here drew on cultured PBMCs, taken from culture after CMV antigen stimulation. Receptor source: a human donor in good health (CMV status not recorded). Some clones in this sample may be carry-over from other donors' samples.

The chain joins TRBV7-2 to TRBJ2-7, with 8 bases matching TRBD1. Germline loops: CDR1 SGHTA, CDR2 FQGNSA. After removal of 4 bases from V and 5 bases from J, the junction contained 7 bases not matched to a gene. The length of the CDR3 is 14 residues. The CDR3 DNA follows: TGTGCCAGCAGCTACTCCAGGGGGCTTCACGAGCAGTACTTC. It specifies CASSYSRGLHEQYF.

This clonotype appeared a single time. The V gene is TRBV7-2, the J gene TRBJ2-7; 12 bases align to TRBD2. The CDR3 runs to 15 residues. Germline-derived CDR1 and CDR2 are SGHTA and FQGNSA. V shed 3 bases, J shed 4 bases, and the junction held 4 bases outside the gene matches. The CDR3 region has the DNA TGTGCCAGCAGCTTTACTAGCGGGAGGACTTACGAGCAGTACTTC. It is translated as CASSFTSGRTYEQYF.

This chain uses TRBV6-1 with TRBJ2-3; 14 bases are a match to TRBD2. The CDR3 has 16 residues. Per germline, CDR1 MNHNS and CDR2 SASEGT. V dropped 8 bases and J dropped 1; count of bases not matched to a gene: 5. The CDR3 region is CASWGTSGSRTDTQYF. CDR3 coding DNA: TGTGCCAGCTGGGGGACTAGCGGGAGCCGCACAGATACGCAGTATTTT.

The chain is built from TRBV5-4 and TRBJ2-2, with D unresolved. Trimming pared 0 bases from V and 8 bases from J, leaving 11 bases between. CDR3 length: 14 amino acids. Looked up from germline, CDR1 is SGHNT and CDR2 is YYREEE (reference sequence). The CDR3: CASSLAGDLGELFF. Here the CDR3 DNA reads TGTGCCAGCAGCTTGGCAGGAGACCTGGGGGAGCTGTTTTTT. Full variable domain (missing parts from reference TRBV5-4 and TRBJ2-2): ETGVTQSPTHLIKTRGQQVTLRCSSQSGHNTVSWYQQALGQGPQFIFQYYREEENGRGNFPPRFSGLQFPNYSSELNVNALELDDSALYLCASSLAGDLGELFFGEGSRLTVL.

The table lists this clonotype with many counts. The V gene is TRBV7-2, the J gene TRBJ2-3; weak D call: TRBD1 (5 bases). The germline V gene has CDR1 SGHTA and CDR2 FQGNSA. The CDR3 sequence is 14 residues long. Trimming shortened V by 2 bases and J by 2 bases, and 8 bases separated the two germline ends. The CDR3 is CASSLRGTTDTQYF. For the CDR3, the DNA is TGTGCCAGCAGCTTAAGGGGCACCACAGATACGCAGTATTTT.

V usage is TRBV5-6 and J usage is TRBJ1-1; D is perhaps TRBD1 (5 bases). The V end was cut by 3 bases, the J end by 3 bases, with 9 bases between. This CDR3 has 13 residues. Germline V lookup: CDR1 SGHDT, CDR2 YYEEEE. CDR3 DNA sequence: TGTGCCAGCAGCTGGTCAGGGTACACTGAAGCTTTCTTT. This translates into CASSWSGYTEAFF.

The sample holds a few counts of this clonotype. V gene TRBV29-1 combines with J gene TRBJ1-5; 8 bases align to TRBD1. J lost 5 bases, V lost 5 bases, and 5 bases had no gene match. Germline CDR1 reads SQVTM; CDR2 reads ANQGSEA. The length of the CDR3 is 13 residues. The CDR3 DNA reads TGCAGCGTTCTGACAGGGGTTGATCAGCCCCAGCATTTT. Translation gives CSVLTGVDQPQHF. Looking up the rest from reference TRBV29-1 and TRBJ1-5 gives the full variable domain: SAVISQKPSRDICQRGTSLTIQCQVDSQVTMMFWYRQQPGQSLTLIATANQGSEATYESGFVIDKFPISRPNLTFSTLTVSNMSPEDSSIYLCSVLTGVDQPQHFGDGTRLSIL.

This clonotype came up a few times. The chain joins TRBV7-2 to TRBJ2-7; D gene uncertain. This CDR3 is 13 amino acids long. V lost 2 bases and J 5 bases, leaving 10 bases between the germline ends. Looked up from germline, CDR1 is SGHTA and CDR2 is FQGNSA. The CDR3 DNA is TGTGCCAGCAGCTTACTAGTGGATAACGAGCAGTACTTC. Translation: CASSLLVDNEQYF.

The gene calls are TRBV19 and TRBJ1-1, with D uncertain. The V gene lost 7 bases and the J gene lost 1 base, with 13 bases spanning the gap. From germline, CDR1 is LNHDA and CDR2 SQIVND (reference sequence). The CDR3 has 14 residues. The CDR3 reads CASILRRENTEAFF. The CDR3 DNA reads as TGTGCCAGTATCCTGAGGCGGGAGAACACTGAAGCTTTCTTT.

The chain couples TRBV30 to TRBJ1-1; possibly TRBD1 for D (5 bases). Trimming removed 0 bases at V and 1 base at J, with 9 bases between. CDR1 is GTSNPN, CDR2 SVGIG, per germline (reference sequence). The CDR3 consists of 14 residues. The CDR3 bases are TGTGCCTGGAGTGTACCCGGGGGGAACACTGAAGCTTTCTTT. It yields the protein CAWSVPGGNTEAFF.

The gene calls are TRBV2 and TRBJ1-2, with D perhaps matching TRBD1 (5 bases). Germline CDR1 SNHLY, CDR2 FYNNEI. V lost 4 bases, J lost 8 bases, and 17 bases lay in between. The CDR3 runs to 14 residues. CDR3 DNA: TGTGCCAGCAGTGTTCGGGTCAGGGAGGGCGGCTACACCTTC. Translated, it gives CASSVRVREGGYTF.

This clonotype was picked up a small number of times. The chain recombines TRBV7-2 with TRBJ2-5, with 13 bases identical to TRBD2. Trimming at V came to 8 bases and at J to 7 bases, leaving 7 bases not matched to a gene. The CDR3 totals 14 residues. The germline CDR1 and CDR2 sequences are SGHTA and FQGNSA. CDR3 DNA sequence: TGTGCCAGCTTAGGACTAGCGGGAGAAAGGACCCAGTACTTC. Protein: CASLGLAGERTQYF.

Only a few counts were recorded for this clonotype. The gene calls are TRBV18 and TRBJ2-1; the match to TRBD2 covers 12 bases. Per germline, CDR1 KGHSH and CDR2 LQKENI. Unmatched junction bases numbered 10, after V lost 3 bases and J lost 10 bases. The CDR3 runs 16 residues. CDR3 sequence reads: CASSPGRTSGGSEQFF. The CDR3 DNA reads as TGTGCCAGCTCACCGGGGAGAACTAGCGGGGGGAGCGAGCAGTTCTTC. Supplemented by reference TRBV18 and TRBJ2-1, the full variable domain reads NAGVMQNPRHLVRRRGQEARLRCSPMKGHSHVYWYRQLPEEGLKFMVYLQKENIIDESGMPKERFSAEFPKEGPSILRIQQVVRGDSAAYFCASSPGRTSGGSEQFFGPGTRLTVL.

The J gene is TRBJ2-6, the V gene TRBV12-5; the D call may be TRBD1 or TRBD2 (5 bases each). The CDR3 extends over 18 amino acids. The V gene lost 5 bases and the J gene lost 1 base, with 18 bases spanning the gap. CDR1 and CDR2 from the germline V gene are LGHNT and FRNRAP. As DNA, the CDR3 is TGTGCTAGTGGTCGAAGGGGAGCTGTTAGGTCTGGGGCCAACGTCCTGACTTTC. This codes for CASGRRGAVRSGANVLTF.

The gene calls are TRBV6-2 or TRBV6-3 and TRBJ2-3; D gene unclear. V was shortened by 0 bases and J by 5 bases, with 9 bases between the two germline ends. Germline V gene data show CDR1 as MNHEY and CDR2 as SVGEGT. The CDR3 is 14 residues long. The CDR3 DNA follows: TGTGCCAGCAGTTACTCGTCCCTGGAAGATACGCAGTATTTT. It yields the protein CASSYSSLEDTQYF.

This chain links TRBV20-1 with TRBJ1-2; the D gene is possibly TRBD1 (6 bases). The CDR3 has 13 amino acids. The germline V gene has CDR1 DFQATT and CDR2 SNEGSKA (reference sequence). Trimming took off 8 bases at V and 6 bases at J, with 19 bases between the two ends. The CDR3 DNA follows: TGCAGTCTGGCCCTTGGGGGCGTAGATGGCTACACCTTC. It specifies CSLALGGVDGYTF.

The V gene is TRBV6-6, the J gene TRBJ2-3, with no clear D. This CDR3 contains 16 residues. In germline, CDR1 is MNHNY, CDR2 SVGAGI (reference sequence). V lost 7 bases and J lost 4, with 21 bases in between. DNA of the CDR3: TGTGCCAGCATTTTCCAGCCGGGCGGAACGCCAGATACGCAGTATTTT. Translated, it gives CASIFQPGGTPDTQYF.

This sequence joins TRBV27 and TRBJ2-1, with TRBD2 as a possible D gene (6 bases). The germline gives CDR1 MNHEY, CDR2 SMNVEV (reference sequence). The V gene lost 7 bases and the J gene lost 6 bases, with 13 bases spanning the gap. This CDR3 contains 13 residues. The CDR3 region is CASKGRPGNEQFF. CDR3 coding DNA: TGTGCCAGCAAAGGGAGGCCTGGCAATGAGCAGTTCTTC.

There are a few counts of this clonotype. CDR3 amino acids: CASTGGGPGANVLTF. The CDR3 DNA is TGTGCCAGCACCGGGGGGGGGCCCGGGGCCAACGTCCTGACTTTC. This chain connects TRBV4-2 to TRBJ2-6; 8 bases are a match to TRBD2. V was clipped by 7 bases and J by 4 bases; unmatched bases: 6. This CDR3 contains 15 residues. Germline V gene sequence: CDR1 LGHNA, CDR2 YNFKEQ.

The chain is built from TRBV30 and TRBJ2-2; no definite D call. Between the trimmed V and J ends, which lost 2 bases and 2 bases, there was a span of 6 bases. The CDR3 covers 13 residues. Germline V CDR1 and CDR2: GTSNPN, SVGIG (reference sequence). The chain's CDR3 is CAWSPGNTGELFF. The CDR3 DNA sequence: TGTGCCTGGAGTCCCGGCAACACCGGGGAGCTGTTTTTT. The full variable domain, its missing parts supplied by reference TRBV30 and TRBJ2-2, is SQTIHQWPATLVQPVGSPLSLECTVEGTSNPNLYWYRQAAGRGLQLLFYSVGIGQISSEVPQNLSASRPQDRQFILSSKKLLLSDSGFYLCAWSPGNTGELFFGEGSRLTVL.

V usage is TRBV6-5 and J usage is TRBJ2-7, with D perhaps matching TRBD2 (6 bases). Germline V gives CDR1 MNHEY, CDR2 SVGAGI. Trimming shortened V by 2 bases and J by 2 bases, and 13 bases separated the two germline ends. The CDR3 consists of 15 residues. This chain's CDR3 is CASSYGGYPTYEQYF. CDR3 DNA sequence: TGTGCCAGCAGTTACGGGGGGTACCCAACCTACGAGCAGTACTTC.

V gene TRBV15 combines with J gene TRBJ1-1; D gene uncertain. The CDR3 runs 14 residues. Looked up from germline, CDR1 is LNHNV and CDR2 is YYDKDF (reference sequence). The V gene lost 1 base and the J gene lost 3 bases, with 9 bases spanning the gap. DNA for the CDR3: TGTGCCACCAGCAGAGGAAGAGTCGACACTGAAGCTTTCTTT. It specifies CATSRGRVDTEAFF.

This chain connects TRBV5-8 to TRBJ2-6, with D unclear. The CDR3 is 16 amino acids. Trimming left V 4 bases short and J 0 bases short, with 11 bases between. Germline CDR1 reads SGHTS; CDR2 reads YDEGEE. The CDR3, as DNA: TGTGCCAGCAGCCGGACGGCGAGCTCTGGGGCCAACGTCCTGACTTTC. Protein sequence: CASSRTASSGANVLTF.

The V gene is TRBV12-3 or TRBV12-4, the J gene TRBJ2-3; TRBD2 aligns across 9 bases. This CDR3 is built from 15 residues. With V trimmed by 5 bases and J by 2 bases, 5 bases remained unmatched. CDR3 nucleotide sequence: TGTGCCAGCAGTCCAGGACTAGCGAACACAGATACGCAGTATTTT. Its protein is CASSPGLANTDTQYF.

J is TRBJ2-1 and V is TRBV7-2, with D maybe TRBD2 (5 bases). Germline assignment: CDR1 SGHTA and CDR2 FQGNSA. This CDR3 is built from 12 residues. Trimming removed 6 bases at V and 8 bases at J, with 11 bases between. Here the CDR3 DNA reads TGTGCCAGCAGGCCCTTGGGAGATGAGCAGTTCTTC. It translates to CASRPLGDEQFF. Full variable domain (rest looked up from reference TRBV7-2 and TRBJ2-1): GAGVSQSPSNKVTEKGKDVELRCDPISGHTALYWYRQSLGQGLEFLIYFQGNSAPDKSGLPSDRFSAERTGGSVSTLTIQRTQQEDSAVYLCASRPLGDEQFFGPGTRLTVL.

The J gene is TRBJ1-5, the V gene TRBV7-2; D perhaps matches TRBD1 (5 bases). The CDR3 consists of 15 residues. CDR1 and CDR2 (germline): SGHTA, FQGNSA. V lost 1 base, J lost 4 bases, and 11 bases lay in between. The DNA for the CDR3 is TGTGCCAGCAGCTTAGGGGGCGCCAGGAATCAGCCCCAGCATTTT. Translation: CASSLGGARNQPQHF.